These 24 T cell receptor beta chains share one sample of origin, sequenced in a study of CDR3 diversity in severe acne. MiXCR, applied by TCRdb to the PCR reads, yields one record per CDR3 protein. The repertoire consists of 84,000 or so distinct CDR3 sequences, with 45% to 55% occurring once and the leading ten covering 10%. Sequencing was performed on blood. The origin of the receptors is a male donor in good health, serving as a control.

The V and J genes are TRBV20-1 and TRBJ2-3; D may be TRBD1 or TRBD2 (5 bases each). Germline CDR1 and CDR2: DFQATT and SNEGSKA (reference sequence). Trimming cost V 2 bases and J 6 bases, with 12 bases left between them. The CDR3 contains 13 residues. CDR3 nucleotides: TGCAGTGCTAGACACGGGGCCACTGATACGCAGTATTTT. This encodes CSARHGATDTQYF.

The rearrangement joins TRBV20-1 to TRBJ2-5; D remains ambiguous. The germline V gene has CDR1 DFQATT and CDR2 SNEGSKA (reference sequence). The V end lost 7 bases, the J end lost 2 bases, and 8 bases lay between the germline ends. CDR3 length equals 11 residues. The CDR3 nucleotides are TGCAGTGTGGGTTCTCAAGAGACCCAGTACTTC. The encoded protein is CSVGSQETQYF.

This clonotype was seen more than once but under ten times. V gene TRBV5-1 combines with J gene TRBJ1-4, with 11 bases matching TRBD1. Germline V lookup: CDR1 SGHRS, CDR2 YFSETQ. J lost 5 bases, V lost 3 bases, and 6 bases had no gene match. This CDR3 is built from 16 residues. The CDR3 nucleotides are TGCGCCAGCAGCTCGGGACAGGGGGGATACAATGAAAAACTGTTTTTT. Translated: CASSSGQGGYNEKLFF.

This clonotype has a handful of counts. The chain employs TRBV12-3 or TRBV12-4 and TRBJ1-2; unclear D gene. The CDR3 sequence is 12 residues long. The germline V and J ends were trimmed by 6 bases and 4 bases, with 9 bases remaining between them. CDR3 amino acids: CASSARRYGYTF. The CDR3 DNA follows: TGTGCCAGCAGCGCCAGACGCTATGGCTACACCTTC.

The gene calls are TRBV5-1 and TRBJ1-3, with a tentative D call TRBD1 (6 bases). CDR3 length: 17 residues. V was clipped by 4 bases and J by 0 bases, with 17 bases between them. Germline-derived CDR1 and CDR2 are SGHRS and YFSETQ. The CDR3, as DNA: TGCGCCAGCAGCCGCGTGGGGGGCGCGATCTCTGGAAACACCATATATTTT. Translation: CASSRVGGAISGNTIYF.

This rearrangement joins TRBV6-5 to TRBJ2-7, with 7 bases matching TRBD1. The junction had 3 bases not matched to a gene; V was cut back by 2 bases and J by 5 bases. Germline V lookup: CDR1 MNHEY, CDR2 SVGAGI. CDR3 size: 13 residues. This CDR3 is CASSYTGAHEQYF. The CDR3 DNA follows: TGTGCCAGCAGTTACACAGGGGCCCACGAGCAGTACTTC.

This clonotype was detected a few times. The chain recombines TRBV7-8 with TRBJ2-3, with D possibly TRBD2 on 6 matching bases. V gave up 8 bases and J gave up 1 base, with 13 bases separating them. The CDR3 has 14 amino acids. Germline CDR1 and CDR2: SGHVS and FQNEAQ. Written as DNA, the CDR3 is TGTGCCAGCGTATACTGGGAGGGCACAGATACGCAGTATTTT. Translating gives CASVYWEGTDTQYF.

This clonotype appeared a single time. The chain has TRBV6-6 and TRBJ2-2; TRBD1 might be the D (6 bases). Germline CDR1 is MNHNY and CDR2 is SVGAGI (reference sequence). The V end was cut by 7 bases, the J end by 3 bases, with 9 bases between. This CDR3 has 13 amino acids. CDR3 bases: TGTGCCAGCATCAAGGGGGACACCGGGGAGCTGTTTTTT. It specifies CASIKGDTGELFF.

This clonotype rates as medium-sized. The chain recombines TRBV7-9 with TRBJ1-1; D gene ambiguous. The V end was cut by 5 bases, the J end by 1 base, with 5 bases between. The CDR3 spans 12 residues. The V gene's germline CDR1 is SEHNR and CDR2 FQNEAQ (reference sequence). The DNA for the CDR3 is TGTGCCAGCAGCCCCACGAACACTGAAGCTTTCTTT. Protein: CASSPTNTEAFF. Looking up the rest from reference TRBV7-9 and TRBJ1-1 gives the full variable domain: DTGVSQNPRHKITKRGQNVTFRCDPISEHNRLYWYRQTLGQGPEFLTYFQNEAQLEKSRLLSDRFSAERPKGSFSTLEIQRTEQGDSAMYLCASSPTNTEAFFGQGTRLTVV.

This clonotype was recorded at least ten times. The V gene is TRBV5-5, the J gene TRBJ2-7; TRBD2 agrees at 11 bases. J was trimmed by 7 bases and V by 0 bases; bases with no gene match: 9. From germline, CDR1 is SGHKS and CDR2 YYEKEE (reference sequence). This CDR3 comprises 16 residues. In DNA form, the CDR3 reads TGTGCCAGCAGCTTGGTACTAGCGGGAGACGGGAGGGAGCAGTACTTC. Translating it yields CASSLVLAGDGREQYF.

A single count supports this clonotype. The gene calls are TRBV20-1 and TRBJ1-2; TRBD1 matches at 10 bases. The CDR3 covers 13 residues. The V gene end was trimmed by 5 bases and the J gene end by 8 bases; junction bases not matched to a gene: 8. CDR1 and CDR2 from the germline V gene are DFQATT and SNEGSKA (reference sequence). CDR3: CSAHWTGGEGYTF. The CDR3 nucleotides read TGCAGTGCTCACTGGACAGGGGGTGAAGGCTACACCTTC.

The chain links TRBV5-1 to TRBJ1-1; D gene unclear. Per the germline V gene, CDR1 is SGHRS and CDR2 is YFSETQ. Trimming removed 1 base from V and 2 bases from J, with 6 bases in between. This CDR3 region has 13 residues. CDR3 nucleotides: TGCGCCAGCAGCTTGCCTTCTAACACTGAAGCTTTCTTT. It yields the protein CASSLPSNTEAFF.

This clonotype was seen many times. V is TRBV29-1 and J is TRBJ1-2; D is perhaps TRBD1 (5 bases). This CDR3 spans 12 amino acids. The ends were cut back, 6 bases at V and 6 bases at J, with 14 bases in the middle. Germline lookup yields CDR1 SQVTM and CDR2 ANQGSEA. In DNA, the CDR3 is TGCAGCGTCGACCCTCCGGGGGATGGCTACACCTTC. Amino acid sequence: CSVDPPGDGYTF.

This clonotype appeared a few times. The chain employs TRBV6-5 and TRBJ2-7, with TRBD1 matching 10 bases. The CDR3 extends over 15 amino acids. Germline loops: CDR1 MNHEY, CDR2 SVGAGI. Germline trimming cut 0 bases from V and 4 bases from J; bases unmatched to any gene: 3. Written as DNA, the CDR3 is TGTGCCAGCAGTTACTCGGGGACAGGGGTGTACGAGCAGTACTTC. Its protein is CASSYSGTGVYEQYF.

This clonotype was seen a single time. This chain uses TRBV10-3 with TRBJ2-2; D is perhaps TRBD2 (6 bases). Germline values: CDR1 ENHRY, CDR2 SYGVKD. The CDR3 consists of 16 residues. The germline V and J ends were trimmed by 11 bases and 0 bases, with 19 bases remaining between them. CDR3 sequence reads: CAVGTSAGTNTGELFF. The DNA of the CDR3 is TGTGCCGTCGGGACGAGCGCGGGGACGAACACCGGGGAGCTGTTTTTT.

This rearrangement joins TRBV7-2 to TRBJ2-4; a weak D match, TRBD1 (5 bases). V lost 2 bases and J lost 3, with 8 bases in between. The CDR3 length is 14 residues. The germline gives CDR1 SGHTA, CDR2 FQGNSA. CDR3 amino acids: CASSLRGGKNIQYF. The CDR3 coding sequence is TGTGCCAGCAGCTTAAGGGGTGGCAAAAACATTCAGTACTTC.

The chain uses TRBV20-1 and TRBJ1-6, with 8 bases fitting TRBD1. The germline V gene encodes CDR1 DFQATT and CDR2 SNEGSKA (reference sequence). The CDR3 spans 12 residues. After removal of 5 bases from V and 10 bases from J, the junction contained 4 bases not matched to a gene. The CDR3 region has the DNA TGCAGTGCTGAGGACAGGGACTCACCCCTCCACTTT. Amino acids: CSAEDRDSPLHF.

As concerns this clonotype: A clone one base away is much larger, so this may be a read error. The V and J genes are TRBV7-3 and TRBJ2-2; 12 bases fit TRBD2. Germline assignment: CDR1 SGHTA and CDR2 FQGTGA. CDR3 size: 14 residues. This chain's CDR3 is CAGSPSGGAGELFF. CDR3 in DNA: TGTGCCGGCAGCCCTAGCGGGGGGGCCGGGGAGCTGTTTTTT.

This chain uses TRBV24-1 with TRBJ2-3; D remains ambiguous. The germline gives CDR1 KGHDR, CDR2 SFDVKD. The CDR3 consists of 16 residues. The V end was cut by 1 base, the J end by 0 bases, with 10 bases between. The CDR3 nucleotides read TGTGCCACCAGTGATTTCGGGCAGACTAGCACAGATACGCAGTATTTT. Its protein is CATSDFGQTSTDTQYF.

The chain is built from TRBV6-5 and TRBJ1-2; unclear D gene. The V and J ends lost 2 bases and 7 bases respectively, with 11 bases between them. CDR1 is MNHEY, CDR2 SVGAGI, per germline. The CDR3 runs to 13 residues. CDR3 sequence (DNA): TGTGCCAGCAGTTACGGACTTCAAGGTGGCTACACCTTC. Translation gives CASSYGLQGGYTF.

This rearrangement joins TRBV20-1 to TRBJ2-1; 9 bases match TRBD2. The CDR3 totals 14 residues. Looked up from germline, CDR1 is DFQATT and CDR2 is SNEGSKA (reference sequence). J lost 4 bases, V lost 3 bases, and 4 bases had no gene match. The CDR3 DNA follows: TGCAGTGCTAGTAGGCTAGCGGGGTACAATGAGCAGTTCTTC. Translated, it gives CSASRLAGYNEQFF.

The rearrangement links TRBV15 to TRBJ2-6; tentatively, D is TRBD2 (5 bases). CDR1 is LNHNV and CDR2 is YYDKDF in the germline V gene (reference sequence). CDR3 length: 19 amino acids. Trimming took 0 bases from V and 0 from J, leaving 15 bases between them. CDR3 amino acids: CATSREGRTSSSGANVLTF. The CDR3 nucleotides are TGTGCCACCAGCAGAGAGGGGAGAACCTCGAGCTCTGGGGCCAACGTCCTGACTTTC.

This sequence joins TRBV9 and TRBJ2-5; D may be TRBD1 (6 bases). CDR3 size: 15 residues. Trimming took off 0 bases at V and 7 bases at J, with 16 bases between the two ends. The germline V gene encodes CDR1 SGDLS and CDR2 YYNGEE. The CDR3 coding sequence is TGTGCCAGCAGCGTAGCTACAGGGACCGTGGGGACCCAGTACTTC. Translation: CASSVATGTVGTQYF.

This clonotype has at least ten counts. J is TRBJ1-2 and V is TRBV27; no definite D call. The V gene lost 5 bases and the J gene lost 8 bases, with 9 bases spanning the gap. Germline CDR1 and CDR2: MNHEY and SMNVEV (reference sequence). This CDR3 is built from 11 residues. The CDR3, as DNA: TGTGCCAGCAGTCGCGGCCGAGGCTACACCTTC. Translating it yields CASSRGRGYTF.